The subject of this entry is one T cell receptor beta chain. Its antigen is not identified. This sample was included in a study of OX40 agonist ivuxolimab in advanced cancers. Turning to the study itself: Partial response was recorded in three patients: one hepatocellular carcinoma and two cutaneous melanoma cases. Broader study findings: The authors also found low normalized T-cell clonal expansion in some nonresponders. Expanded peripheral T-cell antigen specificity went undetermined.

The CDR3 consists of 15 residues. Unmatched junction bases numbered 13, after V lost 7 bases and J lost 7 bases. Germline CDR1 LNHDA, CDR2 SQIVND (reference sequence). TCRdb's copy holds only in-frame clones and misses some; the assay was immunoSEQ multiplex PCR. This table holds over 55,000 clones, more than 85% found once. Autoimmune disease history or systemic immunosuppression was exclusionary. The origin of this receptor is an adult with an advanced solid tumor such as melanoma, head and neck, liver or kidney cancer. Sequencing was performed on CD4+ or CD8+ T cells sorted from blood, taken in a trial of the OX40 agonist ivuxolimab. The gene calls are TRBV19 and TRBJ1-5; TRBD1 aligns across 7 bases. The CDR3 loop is CASMSRGQSSQPQHF. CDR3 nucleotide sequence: TGTGCCAGTATGAGTAGGGGACAGTCAAGCCAGCCCCAGCATTTT.